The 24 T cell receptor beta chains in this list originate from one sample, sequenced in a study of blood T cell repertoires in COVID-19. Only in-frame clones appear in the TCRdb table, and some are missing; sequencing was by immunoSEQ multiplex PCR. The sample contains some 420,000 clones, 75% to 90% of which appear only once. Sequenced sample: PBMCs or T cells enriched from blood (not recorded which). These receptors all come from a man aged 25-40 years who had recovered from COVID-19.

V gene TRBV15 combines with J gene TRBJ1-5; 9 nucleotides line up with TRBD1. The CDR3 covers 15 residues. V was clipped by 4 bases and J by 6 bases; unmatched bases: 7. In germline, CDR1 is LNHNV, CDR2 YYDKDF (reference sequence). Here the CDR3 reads CATSIKQGARQPQHF. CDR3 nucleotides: TGTGCCACCAGCATAAAACAGGGGGCTCGTCAGCCCCAGCATTTT.

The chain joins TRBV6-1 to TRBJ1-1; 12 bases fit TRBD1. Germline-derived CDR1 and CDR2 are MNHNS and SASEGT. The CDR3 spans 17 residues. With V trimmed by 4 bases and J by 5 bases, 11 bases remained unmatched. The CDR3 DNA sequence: TGTGCCAGCAGTGGGACAGGGACAGGGGGCCCGTGGACTGAAGCTTTCTTT. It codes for CASSGTGTGGPWTEAFF.

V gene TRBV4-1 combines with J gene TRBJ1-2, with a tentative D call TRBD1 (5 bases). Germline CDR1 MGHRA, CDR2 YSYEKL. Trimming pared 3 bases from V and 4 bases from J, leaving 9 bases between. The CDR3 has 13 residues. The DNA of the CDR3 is TGCGCCAGCAGCCAGGGCGGGACCTATGGCTACACCTTC. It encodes CASSQGGTYGYTF.

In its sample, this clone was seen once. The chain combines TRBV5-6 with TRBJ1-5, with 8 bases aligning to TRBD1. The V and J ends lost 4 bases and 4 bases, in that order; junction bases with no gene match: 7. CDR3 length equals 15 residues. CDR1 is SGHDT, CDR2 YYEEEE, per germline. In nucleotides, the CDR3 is TGTGCCAGCAGCGCCCGGGACAGGCTAAATCAGCCCCAGCATTTT. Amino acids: CASSARDRLNQPQHF. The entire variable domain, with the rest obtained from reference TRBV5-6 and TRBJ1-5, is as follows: DAGVTQSPTHLIKTRGQQVTLRCSPKSGHDTVSWYQQALGQGPQFIFQYYEEEERQRGNFPDRFSGHQFPNYSSELNVNALLLGDSALYLCASSARDRLNQPQHFGDGTRLSIL.

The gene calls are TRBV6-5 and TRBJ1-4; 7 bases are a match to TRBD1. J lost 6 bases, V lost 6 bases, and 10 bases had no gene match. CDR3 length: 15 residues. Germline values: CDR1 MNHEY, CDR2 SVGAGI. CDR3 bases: TGTGCCAGCAGCCGCACAGGGGTCGGCGATGAAAAACTGTTTTTT. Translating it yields CASSRTGVGDEKLFF.

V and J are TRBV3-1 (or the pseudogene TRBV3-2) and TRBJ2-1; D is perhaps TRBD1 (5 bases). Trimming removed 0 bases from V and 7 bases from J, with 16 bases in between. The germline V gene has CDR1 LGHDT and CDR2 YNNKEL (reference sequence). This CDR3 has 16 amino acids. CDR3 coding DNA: TGTGCCAGCAGCCAAGAGACAGCGTATCTGAGAAATGAGCAGTTCTTC. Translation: CASSQETAYLRNEQFF.

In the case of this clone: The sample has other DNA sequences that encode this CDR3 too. CDR3 coding DNA: TGTGCCAGCAGTCCTAACTCCTACGAGCAGTACTTC. Amino acid sequence: CASSPNSYEQYF. V gene TRBV12-3 or TRBV12-4 combines with J gene TRBJ2-7, with D unclear. The CDR3 has 12 residues. V was cut by 5 bases and J by 0 bases, with 5 bases left in between.

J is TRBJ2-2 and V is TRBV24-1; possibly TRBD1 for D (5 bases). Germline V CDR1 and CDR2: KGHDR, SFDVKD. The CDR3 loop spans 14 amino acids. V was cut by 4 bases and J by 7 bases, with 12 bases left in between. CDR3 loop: CATSERGAGGELFF. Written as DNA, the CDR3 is TGTGCCACCAGTGAAAGGGGCGCAGGCGGGGAGCTGTTTTTT.

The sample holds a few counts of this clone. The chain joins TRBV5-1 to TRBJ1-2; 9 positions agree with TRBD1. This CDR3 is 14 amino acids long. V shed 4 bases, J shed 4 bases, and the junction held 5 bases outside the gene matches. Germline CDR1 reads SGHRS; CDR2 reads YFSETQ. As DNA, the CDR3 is TGCGCCAGCAGCGCGACGGGACAGGGCTATGGCTACACCTTC. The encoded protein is CASSATGQGYGYTF.

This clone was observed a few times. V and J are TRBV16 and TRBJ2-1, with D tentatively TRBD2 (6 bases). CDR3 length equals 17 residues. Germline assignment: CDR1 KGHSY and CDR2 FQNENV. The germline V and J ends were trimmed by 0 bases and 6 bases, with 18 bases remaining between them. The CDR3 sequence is CASSQSLASATFNEQFF. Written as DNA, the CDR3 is TGTGCCAGCAGCCAATCATTGGCTAGCGCGACCTTCAATGAGCAGTTCTTC.

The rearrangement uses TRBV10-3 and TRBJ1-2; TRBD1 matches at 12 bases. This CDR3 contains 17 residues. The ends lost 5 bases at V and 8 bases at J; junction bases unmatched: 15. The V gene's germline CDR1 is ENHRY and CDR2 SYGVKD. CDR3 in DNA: TGTGCCATCAGTAGCAACCCGGGACAGGGGGCGACGGAAGGCTACACCTTC. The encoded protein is CAISSNPGQGATEGYTF.

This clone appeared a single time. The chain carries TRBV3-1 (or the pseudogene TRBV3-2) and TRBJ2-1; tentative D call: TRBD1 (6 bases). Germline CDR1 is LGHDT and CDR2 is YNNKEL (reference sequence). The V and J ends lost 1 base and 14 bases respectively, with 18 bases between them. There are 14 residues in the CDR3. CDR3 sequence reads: CASSQGLRGSSEFF. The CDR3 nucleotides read TGTGCCAGCAGCCAAGGATTGAGGGGGAGCTCGGAGTTCTTC.

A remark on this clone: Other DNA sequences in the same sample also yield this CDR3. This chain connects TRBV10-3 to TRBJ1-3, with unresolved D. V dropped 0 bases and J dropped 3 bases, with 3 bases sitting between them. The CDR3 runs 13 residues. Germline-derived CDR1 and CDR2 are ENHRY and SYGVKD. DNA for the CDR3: TGTGCCATCAGTGAGTCGAGTGGAAACACCATATATTTT. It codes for CAISESSGNTIYF.

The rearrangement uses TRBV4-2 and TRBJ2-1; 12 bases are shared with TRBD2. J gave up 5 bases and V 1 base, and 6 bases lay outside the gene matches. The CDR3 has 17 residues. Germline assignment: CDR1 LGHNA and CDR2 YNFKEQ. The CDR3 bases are TGTGCCAGCAGCCAAGGGGGGCTAGCGGGAGGGAACAATGAGCAGTTCTTC. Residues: CASSQGGLAGGNNEQFF.

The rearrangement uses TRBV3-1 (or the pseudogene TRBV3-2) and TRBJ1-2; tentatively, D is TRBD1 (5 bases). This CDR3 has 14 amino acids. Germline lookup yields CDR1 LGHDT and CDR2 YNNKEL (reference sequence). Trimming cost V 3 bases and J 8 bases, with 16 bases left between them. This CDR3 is CASSQLVGAGGYTF. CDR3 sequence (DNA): TGTGCCAGCAGCCAGCTGGTTGGGGCAGGAGGCTACACCTTC.

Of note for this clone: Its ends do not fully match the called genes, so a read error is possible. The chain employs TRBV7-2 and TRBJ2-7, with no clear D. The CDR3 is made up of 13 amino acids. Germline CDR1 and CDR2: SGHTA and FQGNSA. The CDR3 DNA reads TGTGCCAGCAGCTTCGATCCCCTCTACGAGCAATACTTC. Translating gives CASSFDPLYEQYF.

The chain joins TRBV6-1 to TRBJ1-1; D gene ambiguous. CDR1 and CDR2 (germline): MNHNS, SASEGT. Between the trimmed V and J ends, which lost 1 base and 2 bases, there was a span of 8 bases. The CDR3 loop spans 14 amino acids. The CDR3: CASSEGTANTEAFF. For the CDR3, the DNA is TGTGCCAGCAGTGAAGGAACAGCCAACACTGAAGCTTTCTTT.

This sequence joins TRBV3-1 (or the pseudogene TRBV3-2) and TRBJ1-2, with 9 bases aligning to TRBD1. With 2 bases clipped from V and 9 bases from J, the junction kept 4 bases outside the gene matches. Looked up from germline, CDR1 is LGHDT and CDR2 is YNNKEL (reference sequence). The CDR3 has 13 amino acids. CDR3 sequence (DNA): TGTGCCAGCAGCCAATTACAGGGGGCCCGCTACACCTTC. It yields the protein CASSQLQGARYTF.

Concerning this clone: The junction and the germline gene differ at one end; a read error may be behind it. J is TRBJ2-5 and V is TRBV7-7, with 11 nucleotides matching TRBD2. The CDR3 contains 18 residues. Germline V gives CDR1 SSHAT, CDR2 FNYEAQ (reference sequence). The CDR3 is CASSLGTSGSRHQETQYF. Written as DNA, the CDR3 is TGTGCTAGCAGCTTAGGCACTAGCGGGAGTAGGCACCAAGAGACCCAGTACTTC.

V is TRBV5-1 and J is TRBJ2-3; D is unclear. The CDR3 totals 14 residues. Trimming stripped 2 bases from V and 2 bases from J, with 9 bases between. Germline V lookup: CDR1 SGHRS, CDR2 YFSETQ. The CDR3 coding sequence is TGCGCCAGCAGCTTCCCCAGCGCCACAGATACGCAGTATTTT. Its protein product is CASSFPSATDTQYF.

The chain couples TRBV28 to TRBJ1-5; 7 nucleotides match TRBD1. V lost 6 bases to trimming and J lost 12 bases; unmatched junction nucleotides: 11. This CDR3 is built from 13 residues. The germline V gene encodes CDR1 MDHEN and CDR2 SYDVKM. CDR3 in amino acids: CASRLKPTGNQHF. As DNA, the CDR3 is TGTGCCAGCAGACTCAAACCGACAGGGAACCAGCATTTT.

The CDR3 sequence: CASSSRAHGWGGYTF. Here the CDR3 DNA reads TGTGCCAGCAGCTCGAGGGCCCACGGCTGGGGTGGCTACACCTTC. The J gene is TRBJ1-2, the V gene TRBV13, with D uncertain. V was pared by 4 bases and J by 7 bases, with 19 bases between. This CDR3 is 15 amino acids long. Germline values: CDR1 PRHDT, CDR2 FYEKMQ (reference sequence).

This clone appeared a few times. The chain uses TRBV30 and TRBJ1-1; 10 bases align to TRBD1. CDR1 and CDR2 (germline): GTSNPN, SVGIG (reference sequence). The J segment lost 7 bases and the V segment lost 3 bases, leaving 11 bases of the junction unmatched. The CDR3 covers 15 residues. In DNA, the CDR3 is TGTGCCTGGAGCGGGACAGGGGTATTCGGTAATGAAGCTTTCTTT. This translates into CAWSGTGVFGNEAFF.

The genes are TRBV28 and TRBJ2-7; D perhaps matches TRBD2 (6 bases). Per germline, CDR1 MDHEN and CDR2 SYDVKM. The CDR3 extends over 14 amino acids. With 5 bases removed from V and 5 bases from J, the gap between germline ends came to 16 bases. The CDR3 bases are TGTGCCAGCAGTCCTAACTGGGAGGTAAACGAGCAGTACTTC. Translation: CASSPNWEVNEQYF.